The 17 T cell receptor beta chains listed next were all sequenced from one sample in a study of T cell responses to AZD1222 COVID-19 vaccine. Libraries were prepared by immunoSEQ multiplex PCR; TCRdb keeps only in-frame clonotypes and omits some of them. The sample carries roughly 78,000 clones, around four fifths recorded once. Sample: peripheral blood, taken on day 0 of AZD1222 vaccination. All receptors come from an adult in good health.

The chain combines TRBV2 with TRBJ2-1, with TRBD2 identical over 8 bases. Germline V lookup: CDR1 SNHLY, CDR2 FYNNEI. The CDR3 is 20 amino acids. The junction had 15 bases not matched to a gene; V was cut back by 0 bases and J by 2 bases. The CDR3 bases are TGTGCCAGCAGTGAAGCGCTTCAGTCGGGGCGGGAGGCTCCCTACAATGAGCAGTTCTTC. It yields the protein CASSEALQSGREAPYNEQFF. The entire variable domain, with the rest obtained from reference TRBV2 and TRBJ2-1, is as follows: EPEVTQTPSHQVTQMGQEVILRCVPISNHLYFYWYRQILGQKVEFLVSFYNNEISEKSEIFDDQFSVERPDGSNFTLKIRSTKLEDSAMYFCASSEALQSGREAPYNEQFFGPGTRLTVL.

This clone has just a few counts. The V and J genes are TRBV9 and TRBJ2-1; D is ambiguous. Looked up from germline, CDR1 is SGDLS and CDR2 is YYNGEE. Trimming left V 7 bases short and J 5 bases short, with 10 bases between. This CDR3 comprises 12 residues. DNA for the CDR3: TGTGCCAGCTCACGAGTAAACAATGAGCAGTTCTTC. This encodes CASSRVNNEQFF.

The chain uses TRBV30 and TRBJ1-1; D is ambiguous. Germline-derived CDR1 and CDR2 are GTSNPN and SVGIG (reference sequence). The CDR3 spans 14 residues. V lost 2 bases, J lost 10 bases, and 20 bases lay in between. The CDR3 DNA reads TGTGCCTGGAGTAGTAGGGATTTTCGAGACCTAGCTTTCTTT. It specifies CAWSSRDFRDLAFF.

The chain couples TRBV19 to TRBJ1-5; 7 bases agree with TRBD1. The CDR3 length is 16 residues. Per germline, CDR1 LNHDA and CDR2 SQIVND (reference sequence). Trimming cost V 3 bases and J 0 bases; bases outside gene matches: 5. CDR3 bases: TGTGCCAGTAGTATCTCCGGGACAGATAGCAATCAGCCCCAGCATTTT. This gives the protein CASSISGTDSNQPQHF.

A single count supports this clone. V is TRBV27 and J is TRBJ1-2; weak D call: TRBD1 (6 bases). The CDR3 spans 15 residues. V was trimmed by 4 bases and J by 2 bases, leaving 14 bases between them. Germline assignment: CDR1 MNHEY and CDR2 SMNVEV (reference sequence). The CDR3 DNA follows: TGTGCCAGCAGTTCGGGGGGGGGCGACAACTATGGCTACACCTTC. Protein product: CASSSGGGDNYGYTF.

The chain has TRBV6-5 and TRBJ1-1; D call uncertain. CDR3 length equals 14 residues. The V gene lost 0 bases and the J gene lost 10 bases, with 15 bases spanning the gap. Germline V gives CDR1 MNHEY, CDR2 SVGAGI. The CDR3 loop reads CASSYSGVDRRAFF. The DNA of the CDR3 is TGTGCCAGCAGTTACTCTGGAGTGGACCGAAGAGCTTTCTTT.

DNA of the CDR3: TGTGCCAGCAGCGTAGCTAGCGGTAATGAGCAGTTCTTC. The encoded protein is CASSVASGNEQFF. This sequence joins TRBV9 and TRBJ2-1, with 7 bases lining up with TRBD2. The length of the CDR3 is 13 residues. Germline CDR1 and CDR2: SGDLS and YYNGEE. Unmatched junction bases numbered 1, after V lost 0 bases and J lost 7 bases.

The chain has TRBV6-4 and TRBJ2-2, with 11 bases fitting TRBD2. CDR3 length: 15 residues. J gave up 4 bases and V 4 bases, and 2 bases lay outside the gene matches. Germline V lookup: CDR1 MRHNA, CDR2 SNTAGT. The CDR3 here is CASSVLAGGTGELFF. In DNA, the CDR3 is TGTGCCAGCAGTGTCCTAGCGGGGGGCACCGGGGAGCTGTTTTTT.

The chain carries TRBV15 and TRBJ2-2; 10 bases are a match to TRBD1. The CDR3 runs to 13 residues. Germline V gives CDR1 LNHNV, CDR2 YYDKDF (reference sequence). V lost 9 bases and J lost 8; bases outside the gene matches: 6. CDR3 loop: CATGTGDRGELFF. The CDR3 DNA reads as TGTGCCACGGGGACAGGGGACAGGGGGGAGCTGTTTTTT.

This clone showed up just a few times. V usage is TRBV4-2 and J usage is TRBJ2-5, with a possible D match to TRBD2 (6 bases). The V gene's germline CDR1 is LGHNA and CDR2 YNFKEQ. Between the trimmed V and J ends, which lost 4 bases and 2 bases, there was a span of 14 bases. CDR3 size: 15 residues. The CDR3 loop reads CASSLSGEQQETQYF. The CDR3 region has the DNA TGTGCCAGCAGCCTATCGGGGGAGCAGCAAGAGACCCAGTACTTC.

The chain has TRBV10-2 and TRBJ1-5, with 7 bases aligning to TRBD1. The CDR3 consists of 13 residues. The V and J ends lost 5 bases and 6 bases, in that order; junction bases with no gene match: 4. Per germline, CDR1 WSHSY and CDR2 SAAADI. CDR3 nucleotides: TGCGCCAGCAGTATACAGGGGCCTCAGCCCCAGCATTTT. This codes for CASSIQGPQPQHF.

The rearrangement links TRBV7-9 to TRBJ1-3, with D maybe TRBD1 (5 bases). The CDR3 is 16 amino acids. The germline V gene has CDR1 SEHNR and CDR2 FQNEAQ (reference sequence). Trimming took off 6 bases at V and 6 bases at J, with 21 bases between the two ends. DNA for the CDR3: TGTGCCAGCAGGCAGCCGGGACCCCGGATGGAAAACACCATATATTTT. It is translated as CASRQPGPRMENTIYF.

This clone was seen a few times. The genes are TRBV12-5 and TRBJ2-7, with 7 bases lining up with TRBD1. J was trimmed by 0 bases and V by 0 bases; bases with no gene match: 14. Germline CDR1 is LGHNT and CDR2 is FRNRAP. The CDR3 loop spans 19 amino acids. The CDR3 DNA follows: TGTGCTAGTGGTTTGGTACGAGGGGGCGTTCAATCTCACTCCTACGAGCAGTACTTC. Its translation is CASGLVRGGVQSHSYEQYF.

This chain uses TRBV7-9 with TRBJ1-2; D unclear. Germline V gene sequence: CDR1 SEHNR, CDR2 FQNEAQ (reference sequence). The CDR3 extends over 15 amino acids. V was shortened by 0 bases and J by 3 bases, with 11 bases between the two germline ends. The CDR3 region is CASSLAGGVDYGYTF. CDR3 DNA sequence: TGTGCCAGCAGCTTAGCTGGAGGAGTGGACTATGGCTACACCTTC.

The V and J genes are TRBV18 and TRBJ2-7; 8 nucleotides line up with TRBD1. The CDR3 loop spans 14 amino acids. With V trimmed by 1 base and J by 4 bases, 3 bases remained unmatched. The V gene's germline CDR1 is KGHSH and CDR2 LQKENI. DNA of the CDR3: TGTGCCAGCTCACCACAGACAGGGGATTACGAGCAGTACTTC. As protein: CASSPQTGDYEQYF.

V and J are TRBV5-4 and TRBJ2-3, with no clear D. Trimming shortened V by 0 bases and J by 1 base, and 6 bases separated the two germline ends. CDR1 and CDR2 (germline): SGHNT, YYREEE (reference sequence). CDR3 length equals 14 residues. Here the CDR3 reads CASSLDVGTDTQYF. The CDR3 nucleotides are TGTGCCAGCAGCTTGGACGTGGGCACAGATACGCAGTATTTT.

The V and J genes are TRBV6-5 and TRBJ1-6; D call uncertain. Germline V gene data show CDR1 as MNHEY and CDR2 as SVGAGI. CDR3 length: 13 amino acids. The V end lost 0 bases, the J end lost 9 bases, and 6 bases lay between the germline ends. CDR3 in amino acids: CASSYSPTSPLHF. The CDR3 region has the DNA TGTGCCAGCAGTTACTCTCCGACTTCACCCCTCCACTTT.